The T cell receptor beta chain described here comes from a study of CXCR3-negative and CXCR3-positive naive CD8 T cells (dated by TCRdb to between 2019 and 2020). Concerning the study at large: About 150 million TRB reads were obtained in total, roughly 1.5 +/- 0.3 million reads per library. Data from 11 donors, pooled across two independent experiments, went into the diversity and physicochemical repertoire analyses. For the TRBV-TRBJ cluster analysis, the naive subsets came from 5 donors, while the memory cells came from 3 donors.

CDR1 and CDR2 are read off the germline V gene (reference sequence) as DFQATT and SNEGSKA. The CDR3, cysteine through phenylalanine, is 12 amino acids long. No DNA was logged. These reads were obtained on a NextSeq 550. The Human TCR Profiling Kit (MiLaboratory) was used to make UMI-labeled 5' RACE TRB cDNA libraries. The full amount of extracted RNA was used for cDNA synthesis, and the full amount of resulting cDNA was used for PCR amplification. The libraries were made side by side, with each library going through the same number of PCR cycles. Under the source paper's analysis protocol: With a requirement of at least two reads per UMI, MIGEC and MiXCR extracted about 50,000 +/- 10,000 unique UMI-labeled TRB cDNA molecules per library. Each library averaged 40,000 +/- 10,000 functional in-frame TRB CDR3 nucleotide clonotypes without stop codons. After downsampling to 5000 UMI-labeled TRB molecules per sample, diversity metrics, including normalized Shannon-Wiener and Chao1, were computed in VDJtools. Clonotype-size-weighted physicochemical properties of the central five CDR3 residues (interaction energy, strength, volume and Kidera factor 4) were computed in VDJtools. TCRdb reprocessed the sequencing reads and holds a single record per CDR3 protein sequence, with no DNA. The V and J calls and clone size are TCRdb's, not the authors'. The record for this sample contains roughly 55,000 distinct CDR3 sequences. The ten largest clones represent roughly 0.59% of the sample.

For every CD8+ T cell subset, over 250,000 cells were flow-sorted straight into RLT lysis buffer, and each subset was sorted in triplicate. Naive CD8+ T cells were defined stringently as CD45RO-CCR7+CD27+CD95- to exclude memory contaminants. Peripheral blood mononuclear cells were isolated from buffy coats by standard density gradient centrifugation. A FACSAria III was used to flow-sort naive CD8+ T cells into CXCR3-negative and CXCR3-positive populations. An RNeasy Mini Kit was used to extract total RNA from the sorted cells. A word on this clonotype: Its antigen is not yet known.

Paper-wide results and their limitations: Comparably high repertoire diversity was found in both naive subsets, whereas much lower repertoire diversity was found in memory CD8+ T cells. Surface CD5, linked to self-reactivity in mice, was comparable between naive subsets; TCR interaction strength was therefore also inferred from TRB CDR3 physicochemical properties. Similar TRBV-TRBJ usage was shown by naive CXCR3-negative and CXCR3-positive cells from the same donor, whereas distinct patterns were shown by memory cells. Freshly isolated PBMCs were used for most assays because CXCR3 expression partially decreased after cryopreservation. TRB CDR3s from CXCR3-positive naive cells showed higher hydrophobicity (lower Kidera factor 4), lower energy, and higher strength and volume indices than CXCR3-negative naive cells.

The sequence joins TRBV20-1 to TRBJ2-7; the D gene TCRdb calls, TRBD1, cannot be checked with no DNA. This receptor was identified in a human donor in good health. Some clones in this sample may be carry-over from other donors' samples. The specimen was naive CXCR3+ CD8+ T cells from blood. This specimen's cell subset or site label, per the study, means: CD45RO-CCR7+CD27+CD95- naive CD8+ T cells expressing CXCR3 (TNR3+). The CDR3 reads CSAPGGSYEQYF.